These 10 T cell receptor beta chains were all obtained from the same sample, sequenced in a study of shared clonotypes between healthy human individuals. The table came from immunoSEQ multiplex PCR; TCRdb's copy has only in-frame clones and leaves some out. This sample yields 1,500,000 or so clones, of which roughly 97% are seen a single time; roughly 1.2% belongs to the top ten. The sequencing sample was made of naive CD4+ T cells sorted from blood. Subset of the sample: CD45RA+ positively selected. These TCRs come from a man aged 30 to 39 in good health.

In its sample, this clone was seen a few times. The chain recombines TRBV6-1 with TRBJ1-1, with 7 bases lining up with TRBD1. The CDR3 totals 11 residues. Germline CDR1 and CDR2: MNHNS and SASEGT. This CDR3 reads CGLGGNTEAFF. In DNA, the CDR3 is TGTGGTTTAGGGGGCAACACTGAAGCTTTCTTT.

The chain is built from TRBV6-1 and TRBJ2-1; D call uncertain. Germline V gene lookup returns CDR1 MNHNS and CDR2 SASEGT. V shed 6 bases and J shed 2 bases, with 14 bases lying between them. This CDR3 has 15 residues. The CDR3 nucleotides read TGTGCCAGCAGACACACCAGTAAAACCTACAATGAGCAGTTCTTC. It yields the protein CASRHTSKTYNEQFF.

The chain has TRBV5-1 and TRBJ2-5; D gene uncertain. V was trimmed by 1 base and J by 5 bases, leaving 15 bases between them. The CDR3 length is 15 residues. CDR1 is SGHRS and CDR2 is YFSETQ in the germline V gene. Written as DNA, the CDR3 is TGCGCCAGCAGCTTGCTAGGCGCCCTATCCGAGACCCAGTACTTC. Translation gives CASSLLGALSETQYF. The entire variable domain, with the rest obtained from reference TRBV5-1 and TRBJ2-5, is as follows: KAGVTQTPRYLIKTRGQQVTLSCSPISGHRSVSWYQQTPGQGLQFLFEYFSETQRNKGNFPGRFSGRQFSNSRSEMNVSTLELGDSALYLCASSLLGALSETQYFGPGTRLLVL.

Comment on this clone: The same CDR3 is also encoded by other DNA sequences in this sample. CDR3 sequence (DNA): TGTGCCAGCAGCCTACGGACAGGGTCGAACTATGGCTACACCTTC. It translates to CASSLRTGSNYGYTF. The genes are TRBV7-8 and TRBJ1-2; 8 positions agree with TRBD1. V lost 5 bases, J lost 2 bases, and 7 bases stayed unmatched. There are 15 residues in the CDR3. The V gene's germline CDR1 is SGHVS and CDR2 FQNEAQ.

The chain couples TRBV27 to TRBJ2-7, with TRBD2 as a possible D gene (5 bases). The germline CDR1 and CDR2 sequences are MNHEY and SMNVEV (reference sequence). This CDR3 comprises 12 residues. V dropped 2 bases and J dropped 6 bases, with 8 bases sitting between them. The CDR3, as DNA: TGTGCCAGCAGTTTACGGGGAGCCGAGCAGTACTTC. Its translation: CASSLRGAEQYF.

This chain links TRBV19 with TRBJ2-2, with D perhaps matching TRBD1 (5 bases). CDR3 length: 17 residues. Germline CDR1 is LNHDA and CDR2 is SQIVND (reference sequence). V was trimmed by 0 bases and J by 5 bases, leaving 16 bases between them. The CDR3 sequence is CASSIDPTRARTGELFF. CDR3 DNA: TGTGCCAGTAGTATAGATCCCACCAGGGCGAGAACCGGGGAGCTGTTTTTT.

J is TRBJ2-2 and V is TRBV19, with a weak D call TRBD1 (6 bases). Trimming left V 1 base short and J 4 bases short, with 13 bases between. The CDR3 runs to 16 residues. Germline V lookup: CDR1 LNHDA, CDR2 SQIVND (reference sequence). In nucleotides, the CDR3 is TGTGCCAGTAGTATAGTTCCGGGACAAGCCACCGGGGAGCTGTTTTTT. It specifies CASSIVPGQATGELFF.

The sample holds one count of this clone. The chain links TRBV4-2 to TRBJ1-1; 7 bases agree with TRBD1. Germline CDR1 LGHNA, CDR2 YNFKEQ. The trim removed 1 base at V and 0 bases at J, leaving 8 bases unmatched. The CDR3 contains 17 residues. The CDR3, as DNA: TGTGCCAGCAGCCAAGGACTAGATGACAGGGTGAACACTGAAGCTTTCTTT. Translating gives CASSQGLDDRVNTEAFF.

Regarding this clone: Additional DNA sequences in this sample encode the identical CDR3. The chain joins TRBV2 to TRBJ2-2; a possible D gene is TRBD2 (5 bases). This CDR3 is 13 amino acids long. CDR1 SNHLY and CDR2 FYNNEI come from the germline V gene. The V end lost 2 bases, the J end lost 7 bases, and 8 bases lay between the germline ends. The CDR3 DNA sequence: TGTGCCAGCAGTGAATCGGGATTCGGGGAGCTGTTTTTT. Translation: CASSESGFGELFF.

This chain uses TRBV5-1 with TRBJ1-3, with TRBD1 matching 7 bases. The germline V gene has CDR1 SGHRS and CDR2 YFSETQ. The CDR3 runs 15 residues. Trimming took 5 bases from V and 1 from J; bases not matched to a gene: 6. The CDR3 nucleotides read TGCGCCAGCAGAGGGACAGCCGAATCTGGAAACACCATATATTTT. Its translation is CASRGTAESGNTIYF.